These T cell receptor beta chains were read from a single sample in a study of T cells in Graves' hyperthyroidism and ophthalmopathy. A single record per CDR3 protein comes from TCRdb applying MiXCR to the multiplex PCR reads. The repertoire includes about 300,000 distinct CDR3 sequences, roughly 15% of them detected once, and 33% sits in the top ten. The sequencing sample was made of blood. The receptors were gathered from a man younger than 45 with Graves' hyperthyroidism. Both conserved end residues are part of each CDR3. D genes are given only for firm matches. Only part of the rows carry a size: once, few, many, or a class if the clone is expanded.

abundance	d_gene	v_gene	j_gene	CDR3nt	CDR3aa
many	NA	TRBV20-1	TRBJ2-7	TGCAGTGCTACTCTACTGGGGGGTATGCCCTACGAGCAGTACTTC	CSATLLGGMPYEQYF
NA	NA	TRBV5-1	TRBJ2-1	TGCGCCAGCAGCGGAGTGGAGGGGGCAGCGAGCTCCTACAATGAGCAGTTCTTC	CASSGVEGAASSYNEQFF
few	NA	TRBV28	TRBJ1-4	TGTGCCACCCTCGATTCAACTAATGAAAAACTGTTTTTT	CATLDSTNEKLFF
many	TRBD1	TRBV6-1	TRBJ2-2	TGTGCCAGCAGTCCCTTAGAGGGACAGGGGAACACCGGGGAGCTGTTTTTT	CASSPLEGQGNTGELFF
NA	TRBD1	TRBV7-9	TRBJ1-5	TGTGCCAGCAGCTTTGGGACAGGCAATCAGCCCCAGCATTTT	CASSFGTGNQPQHF
many	NA	TRBV24-1	TRBJ2-5	TGTGCCACCAGTGATCCTCACCCCACTCCGGGAAAGACCCAGTACTTC	CATSDPHPTPGKTQYF
NA	NA	TRBV11-3	TRBJ1-1	TGTGCCAGCAGAGGAGCTAACACTGAAGCTTTCTTT	CASRGANTEAFF
many	NA	TRBV11-2	TRBJ2-1	TGTGCCAGCAGCTTAGGGCGAGTACCGTTCTTC	CASSLGRVPFF
NA	NA	TRBV7-9	TRBJ1-2	TGTGCCAGCAGCTTAGCAGATTTCTATGGCTACACCTTC	CASSLADFYGYTF
many	TRBD1	TRBV7-8	TRBJ2-7	TGTGCCAGCAGCTTTGTCGGGACAGTTAACTACGAGCAGTACTTC	CASSFVGTVNYEQYF
few	NA	TRBV12-3/TRBV12-4	TRBJ1-2	TGTGCCAGCAGTTTAGTAGGGGGCTATGGCTACACCTTC	CASSLVGGYGYTF
NA	NA	TRBV5-1	TRBJ2-6	TGCGCCAGCAGCTTGCCAAGCTCTGGGGCCAACGTCCTGACTTTC	CASSLPSSGANVLTF
few	TRBD1	TRBV12-3/TRBV12-4	TRBJ1-4	TGTGCCAGCAGTCGGACAGGGGGAGTTAATGAAAAACTGTTTTTT	CASSRTGGVNEKLFF
NA	NA	TRBV4-1	TRBJ1-1	TGCGCCAGCAGCCGTCAGAGGTGGCCGGACACTGAAGCTTTCTTT	CASSRQRWPDTEAFF
many	NA	TRBV30	TRBJ2-7	TGTGCCTGGAGTCCGGGACACCTCTACGAGCAGTACTTC	CAWSPGHLYEQYF